The 21 T cell receptor beta chains reported below all come from one sample, sequenced in a study of blood T cell repertoires in COVID-19. Clones were sequenced by immunoSEQ multiplex PCR, and TCRdb holds only the in-frame ones, with some missing. The table shows about 230,000 clones, with about 85% occurring only once. The sequencing input was peripheral blood. The receptors here all came from a woman older than 75 with acute or convalescent COVID-19.

The DNA of the CDR3 is TGCGCCAGCAGGGAGGACCCTGGGGAAAAACTGTTTTTT. Its protein is CASREDPGEKLFF. The chain recombines TRBV5-1 with TRBJ1-4; no firm D call. Germline V gene lookup returns CDR1 SGHRS and CDR2 YFSETQ. V was shortened by 5 bases and J by 8 bases, with 13 bases between the two germline ends. The CDR3 has 13 residues.

The V and J genes are TRBV4-1 and TRBJ1-5; D not certain. Germline CDR1 and CDR2: MGHRA and YSYEKL. V lost 2 bases and J 1 base, leaving 6 bases between the germline ends. CDR3 length equals 14 residues. CDR3 amino acids: CASSQYTSNQPQHF. The CDR3 bases are TGCGCCAGCAGCCAATACACCAGCAATCAGCCCCAGCATTTT.

This chain links TRBV12-5 with TRBJ2-3, with D possibly TRBD2 on 6 matching bases. Germline CDR1 reads LGHNT; CDR2 reads FRNRAP. Trimming shortened V by 1 base and J by 2 bases, and 10 bases separated the two germline ends. The CDR3 contains 15 residues. The CDR3 DNA sequence: TGTGCTAGTGGTTTGGGGGACTCCGCCACAGATACGCAGTATTTT. Protein sequence: CASGLGDSATDTQYF.

This clone was counted only a few times. The V and J genes are TRBV27 and TRBJ1-2; possibly TRBD1 for D (6 bases). Trimming stripped 0 bases from V and 3 bases from J, with 17 bases between. Germline CDR1 reads MNHEY; CDR2 reads SMNVEV (reference sequence). CDR3 length: 17 residues. CDR3 nucleotides: TGTGCCAGCAGTTTATCGCCTCCATTGGGACAACACTATGGCTACACCTTC. Its translation is CASSLSPPLGQHYGYTF.

The chain combines TRBV27 with TRBJ2-3; D possibly corresponds to TRBD2 (6 bases). CDR1 is MNHEY and CDR2 is SMNVEV in the germline V gene (reference sequence). Trimming pared 6 bases from V and 2 bases from J, leaving 15 bases between. This CDR3 contains 15 residues. CDR3 amino acids: CASSLGGANTDTQYF. Written as DNA, the CDR3 is TGTGCCAGCAGCTTGGGCGGGGCCAACACAGATACGCAGTATTTT.

The chain uses TRBV4-1 and TRBJ1-2; TRBD1 is a possible D gene (5 bases). CDR3 length: 17 residues. V was trimmed by 1 base and J by 7 bases, leaving 22 bases between them. Germline values: CDR1 MGHRA, CDR2 YSYEKL. The CDR3 nucleotides read TGCGCCAGCAGCCAAGCATCTCCGGGACTGACCTATGGTGGCTACACCTTC. Its translation is CASSQASPGLTYGGYTF.

The chain joins TRBV4-2 to TRBJ1-1; D ambiguous. The CDR3 is made up of 15 amino acids. Between the trimmed V and J ends, which lost 4 bases and 4 bases, there was a span of 16 bases. Germline CDR1 is LGHNA and CDR2 is YNFKEQ. In nucleotides, the CDR3 is TGTGCCAGCAGCCCGACCGTCACGGCGGGCACTGAAGCTTTCTTT. Amino acid sequence: CASSPTVTAGTEAFF.

The CDR3 sequence is CASVSGTGSNQPQHF. DNA for the CDR3: TGTGCCAGCGTCTCAGGGACAGGCAGCAATCAGCCCCAGCATTTT. The chain links TRBV2 to TRBJ1-5; TRBD1 aligns across 8 bases. Trimming removed 8 bases from V and 1 base from J; junction bases left unmatched: 7. The CDR3 is made up of 15 amino acids. Germline V lookup: CDR1 SNHLY, CDR2 FYNNEI.

The CDR3 nucleotides are TGCGCCAGCAGGCACCAGGGGGCACAACCTAATTCACCCCTCCACTTT. The encoded protein is CASRHQGAQPNSPLHF. This chain connects TRBV4-1 to TRBJ1-6, with 8 bases aligning to TRBD1. The CDR3 sequence is 16 residues long. Looked up from germline, CDR1 is MGHRA and CDR2 is YSYEKL. J lost 6 bases, V lost 6 bases, and 10 bases had no gene match.

The CDR3 DNA is TGTGCCAGCAGCTTGATATTAAGCAATCAGCCCCAGCATTTT. It encodes CASSLILSNQPQHF. The V and J genes are TRBV5-5 and TRBJ1-5; D gene uncertain. Germline V gene sequence: CDR1 SGHKS, CDR2 YYEKEE (reference sequence). The CDR3 sequence is 14 residues long. The V and J ends lost 1 base and 1 base respectively, with 6 bases between them. Filled out from reference TRBV5-5 and TRBJ1-5, the complete variable domain reads DAGVTQSPTHLIKTRGQQVTLRCSPISGHKSVSWYQQVLGQGPQFIFQYYEKEERGRGNFPDRFSARQFPNYSSELNVNALLLGDSALYLCASSLILSNQPQHFGDGTRLSIL.

V usage is TRBV4-2 and J usage is TRBJ2-5, with D possibly matching TRBD2 (7 bases). V was trimmed by 2 bases and J by 5 bases, leaving 15 bases between them. This CDR3 is built from 15 residues. Germline CDR1 reads LGHNA; CDR2 reads YNFKEQ. This CDR3 is CASSQQRGAAETQYF. In nucleotides, the CDR3 is TGTGCCAGCAGCCAACAACGGGGGGCCGCGGAGACCCAGTACTTC.

The chain uses TRBV3-1 (or the pseudogene TRBV3-2) and TRBJ2-7, with 11 bases aligning to TRBD1. The V segment lost 3 bases and the J segment 6 bases; nucleotides outside the gene matches: 4. Germline V gene lookup returns CDR1 LGHDT and CDR2 YNNKEL (reference sequence). This CDR3 is built from 14 residues. This CDR3 reads CASSHGQGAGEQYF. CDR3 coding DNA: TGTGCCAGCAGCCATGGACAGGGGGCTGGCGAGCAGTACTTC.

This chain uses TRBV11-1 with TRBJ2-2; TRBD1 aligns across 9 bases. Germline V gene data show CDR1 as SGHAT and CDR2 as FQDESV (reference sequence). This CDR3 region has 15 residues. With V trimmed by 5 bases and J by 4 bases, 5 bases remained unmatched. The CDR3 loop reads CASSGRQGVTGELFF. CDR3 DNA: TGTGCCAGCAGCGGGCGACAGGGGGTCACCGGGGAGCTGTTTTTT.

The V call is TRBV3-1 (or the pseudogene TRBV3-2), the J call TRBJ1-1; 8 nucleotides line up with TRBD1. Germline V CDR1 and CDR2: LGHDT, YNNKEL (reference sequence). The CDR3 spans 15 residues. V gave up 2 bases and J gave up 2 bases; unmatched junction bases: 4. The CDR3 loop is CASSQQGAGNTEAFF. The CDR3 DNA is TGTGCCAGCAGCCAACAGGGGGCGGGTAACACTGAAGCTTTCTTT.

This chain connects TRBV28 to TRBJ1-2, with 8 nucleotides matching TRBD1. The CDR3 spans 15 residues. Germline CDR1 is MDHEN and CDR2 is SYDVKM. The V segment lost 3 bases and the J segment 8 bases; nucleotides outside the gene matches: 11. The CDR3 coding sequence is TGTGCCAGCAGTTTGACCTTTAGGACAGGGATAGGCTACACCTTC. This translates into CASSLTFRTGIGYTF.

The chain recombines TRBV9 with TRBJ2-2; 12 bases line up with TRBD2. The CDR3 is made up of 16 amino acids. CDR1 SGDLS and CDR2 YYNGEE come from the germline V gene. Trimming cost V 1 base and J 7 bases; bases outside gene matches: 5. CDR3 in amino acids: CASSVSSGRAIGELFF. CDR3 nucleotide sequence: TGTGCCAGCAGCGTATCTAGCGGGAGGGCAATCGGGGAGCTGTTTTTT.

This chain uses TRBV6-1 with TRBJ2-1; D perhaps matches TRBD1 (5 bases). The CDR3 has 14 amino acids. Germline values: CDR1 MNHNS, CDR2 SASEGT. The germline V and J ends were trimmed by 3 bases and 5 bases, with 11 bases remaining between them. CDR3 coding DNA: TGTGCCAGCAGTGAGAGGACACGAGACAATGAGCAGTTCTTC. Its translation: CASSERTRDNEQFF.

The chain carries TRBV5-1 and TRBJ2-7; 9 bases agree with TRBD2. The CDR3 is 16 residues long. V lost 0 bases to trimming and J lost 4 bases; unmatched junction nucleotides: 8. Germline CDR1 is SGHRS and CDR2 is YFSETQ. The DNA for the CDR3 is TGCGCCAGCAGCTTGGTTGGCGGGAGGGCTGGGTACGAGCAGTACTTC. Translation: CASSLVGGRAGYEQYF.

The V call is TRBV5-4, the J call TRBJ1-2; 8 bases are shared with TRBD1. This CDR3 is built from 14 residues. The V gene end was trimmed by 1 base and the J gene end by 9 bases; junction bases not matched to a gene: 8. From germline, CDR1 is SGHNT and CDR2 YYREEE (reference sequence). CDR3 sequence reads: CASSLIQGANSYTF. The CDR3 DNA sequence: TGTGCCAGCAGCTTGATCCAGGGGGCTAATAGCTACACCTTC.

The rearrangement joins TRBV6-6 to TRBJ1-3; D is undetermined. The CDR3 runs 16 residues. Germline loops: CDR1 MNHNY, CDR2 SVGAGI (reference sequence). V lost 3 bases, J lost 0 bases, and 12 bases lay in between. DNA of the CDR3: TGTGCCAGCAGTTATCCCCCTCTCCTCTCTGGAAACACCATATATTTT. Its translation is CASSYPPLLSGNTIYF.

The V gene is TRBV14, the J gene TRBJ1-2, with TRBD1 matching over 9 bases. V dropped 6 bases and J dropped 4; count of bases not matched to a gene: 6. CDR1 is SGHDN and CDR2 is FVKESK in the germline V gene. The CDR3 has 14 amino acids. The CDR3 here is CASSHRGQGYGYTF. In DNA, the CDR3 is TGTGCCAGCAGTCACCGGGGACAGGGCTATGGCTACACCTTC.